This T cell receptor beta chain was captured in a study of cytomegalovirus exposure and HLA in healthy donors. Study observations and caveats: More clonal expansion characterized HLA-associated TCR beta chains than equally common others in a later analysis. HLA alleles were associated with some 17,000 TCR beta sequences in a later analysis at 0.05 false discovery rate. It has been reported that TCR beta sequences accurately predicted the HLA-A and HLA-B alleles of most subjects. In an earlier analysis, about 90% or about 30%: the productive usage of most TCR beta V segments.

Use of 60 Vbeta and 13 Jbeta primers characterized the PCR. Sequencing was performed with immunoSEQ multiplex PCR; in TCRdb, only in-frame clones are kept and a portion is missing. The table includes about 190,000 clones, 81% detected once. Germline V lookup: CDR1 MNHEY, CDR2 SMNVEV (reference sequence). J was trimmed by 1 base and V by 6 bases; bases with no gene match: 7. The CDR3 sequence is 16 residues long. In the case of this clone: Its target is not known.

V is TRBV27 and J is TRBJ2-1, with TRBD1 matching over 9 bases. The source material was PBMCs. This TCR derives from a man aged 40-49 years in good health and CMV-seropositive. CDR3 residues: CASRTVGQGSYNEQFF. CDR3 bases: TGTGCCAGCAGAACTGTGGGACAGGGATCCTACAATGAGCAGTTCTTC.